These T cell receptor beta chains were read from a single sample in a study of OX40 agonist ivuxolimab in advanced cancers. Libraries were prepared by immunoSEQ multiplex PCR; TCRdb keeps only in-frame clonotypes and omits some of them. The sample carries about 110,000 clones, approximately 90% recorded once. The material was CD4+ or CD8+ T cells sorted from blood, obtained in a trial of the OX40 agonist ivuxolimab. These receptors originate from an adult with an advanced solid tumor such as melanoma, head and neck, liver or kidney cancer. CDR3s include the opening cysteine and the closing phenylalanine or tryptophan. The D gene is left open where the match is weak. Only part of the rows carry a size: once, few, many, or a class if the clone is expanded.

15	TRBD2	-	TRBV5-1	TRBJ2-3	TGCGCCAGCAGCGAGAGCGGGGCGAAACACAATACGCAGTATTTT	CASSESGAKHNTQYF
16	-	-	TRBV6-5	TRBJ1-5	TGTGCCAGCAGTTACTCTAAGAACTCGCAGTGGGAGGCCCAGCATTTT	CASSYSKNSQWEAQHF
15	-	-	TRBV7-8	TRBJ2-3	TGTGCCAGCAGCAGCGGACGTGCTAGCACAGATACGCAGTATTTT	CASSSGRASTDTQYF
14	TRBD1	-	TRBV6-1	TRBJ2-5	TGTGCCAGCAGTGAAGGGGACAGGGTTGAGACCCAGTACTTC	CASSEGDRVETQYF
13	TRBD2	once	TRBV30	TRBJ2-1	TGTGCCTGTACCGCGGCGGGGGACAATGAGCAGTTCTTC	CACTAAGDNEQFF
11	-	-	TRBV7-3	TRBJ2-3	TGTGCCAGCAGCAACACAGATACGCAGTATTTT	CASSNTDTQYF
14	-	-	TRBV5-4	TRBJ2-7	TGTGCCAGCAGCCCTGGAGGAGAAGTCGACGAGCAGTACTTC	CASSPGGEVDEQYF
17	-	-	TRBV11-2	TRBJ1-2	TGTGCCAGCAGCTTAGATAGTTTTGGGGGCGCGGACTATGGCTACACCTTC	CASSLDSFGGADYGYTF
17	-	-	TRBV23-1	TRBJ1-1	TGCGCCAGCAGTCATCCCGGCCGTGGGCAGCGGAACACTGAAGCTTTCTTT	CASSHPGRGQRNTEAFF
13	-	-	TRBV6-5	TRBJ2-4	TGTGCCACGCAAACCCGGGCGGGGAACATTCAGTACTTC	CATQTRAGNIQYF
15	-	-	TRBV5-1	TRBJ1-3	TGCGCCAGCAGTTCAGACACCAGCTCTGGAAACACCATATATTTT	CASSSDTSSGNTIYF
14	-	-	TRBV7-3	TRBJ2-3	TGTGCCAGCAGCTCGGGGACTCGCACAGATACGCAGTATTTT	CASSSGTRTDTQYF
13	-	-	TRBV5-6	TRBJ2-3	TGTGCCAGCAGCTTGGGGCACACAGATACGCAGTATTTT	CASSLGHTDTQYF
13	-	-	TRBV2	TRBJ2-1	TGTGCCAGCAGTTCGGGACTCACCAATGAGCAGTTCTTC	CASSSGLTNEQFF
16	TRBD2	-	TRBV5-6	TRBJ2-2	TGTGCCAGCAGCTTGCGCGGGGGGACAAACACCGGGGAGCTGTTTTTT	CASSLRGGTNTGELFF
12	-	-	TRBV28	TRBJ1-1	TGTGCCAGCAGTTTAGAGGACACTGAAGCTTTCTTT	CASSLEDTEAFF
14	-	few	TRBV4-1	TRBJ1-2	TGCGCCAGCAGCCAAGGGATCACAGGAATTGGCTACACCTTC	CASSQGITGIGYTF
12	-	once	TRBV2	TRBJ2-5	TGTGCCAGTACCCTACAGAAAGAGACCCAGTACTTC	CASTLQKETQYF
16	-	-	TRBV9	TRBJ2-2	TGTGCCAGCAGCGTCTTAGCGGTCGCGAACACCGGGGAGCTGTTTTTT	CASSVLAVANTGELFF
15	-	-	TRBV5-1	TRBJ1-5	TGCGCCAGCAGCTTGGCGGGAACGGGGAATCAGCCCCAGCATTTT	CASSLAGTGNQPQHF
13	-	-	TRBV19	TRBJ2-5	TGTGCCAGTAGAAAGCTGGAACAAGATACCCAGTACTTC	CASRKLEQDTQYF
14	-	-	TRBV14	TRBJ1-2	TGTGCCAGCAGCGGACCGATGTTTCTCTATGGCTACACCTTC	CASSGPMFLYGYTF
14	-	-	TRBV19	TRBJ1-1	TGTGCCAGTAGTATAAAGACAGTAGGGACTGAAGCTTTCTTT	CASSIKTVGTEAFF
12	-	-	TRBV5-6	TRBJ2-7	TGTGCCAGCAGCTTGGGGGCCTACGAGCAGTACTTC	CASSLGAYEQYF
14	-	-	TRBV7-8	TRBJ2-7	TGTGCCAGCAGCTTGGGACATCGCTCCTACGAGCAGTACTTC	CASSLGHRSYEQYF
16	TRBD1	-	TRBV5-6	TRBJ1-3	TGTGCCAGCACCCCACGGGGGGACAGGAGTGGAAACACCATATATTTT	CASTPRGDRSGNTIYF
15	TRBD2	-	TRBV2	TRBJ2-7	TGTGCCAGCAGCCTAGGGACTAGCGACCGAGGCGAGCAGTACTTC	CASSLGTSDRGEQYF
14	-	once	TRBV5-4	TRBJ1-3	TGTGCCAGCAGCGCGGGCCCGTCTGGAAACACCATATATTTT	CASSAGPSGNTIYF
15	-	-	TRBV2	TRBJ1-1	TGTGCCAGCAGCGGGACCAGTGGCCTGAACACTGAAGCTTTCTTT	CASSGTSGLNTEAFF
17	-	-	TRBV6-1	TRBJ1-3	TGTGCCAGCAGTGAATTAGTCACCATAGTGGCTGGAAACACCATATATTTT	CASSELVTIVAGNTIYF
16	TRBD2	few	TRBV10-2	TRBJ2-3	TGCGCCAGCATTAGCGGGGGGGACATTGGCACAGATACGCAGTATTTT	CASISGGDIGTDTQYF
12	-	-	TRBV29-1	TRBJ2-7	TGCAGCGTTGAAGGACAGTTTTACGAGCAGTACTTC	CSVEGQFYEQYF
13	-	-	TRBV7-3	TRBJ2-5	TGTGCCAGCAGCCTCGACCCTTGGGAGACCCAGTACTTC	CASSLDPWETQYF